The 17 T cell receptor beta chains in this list originate from one sample, sequenced in a study of T cell clusters in autoimmune cytopenias. TRB was amplified from roughly 270 ng of peripheral blood genomic DNA per sample. TRB was amplified by touch-down multiplex PCR, primer pools A and B combined. TCRdb derives one entry per CDR3 protein from the multiplex PCR reads, leaving out DNA. The clone table shows approximately 9,400 distinct CDR3 sequences, with the ten largest holding about 9.2%. Sequencing was done on a sample of peripheral blood. The receptors shown here come from a human donor with an autoimmune cytopenia or autoimmune hepatitis (not recorded which).

The rearrangement links TRBV7-2 to TRBJ1-1; TCRdb's D call, TRBD1, is unchecked because there is no DNA. The germline V gene has CDR1 SGHTA and CDR2 FQGNSA. The CDR3 runs to 14 residues. This chain's CDR3 is CASSLADRDTEAFF.

The V and J genes are TRBV27 and TRBJ2-7; TCRdb returns TRBD1, unconfirmable since there is no DNA. This CDR3 is built from 15 residues. Germline-derived CDR1 and CDR2 are MNHEY and SMNVEV (reference sequence). The CDR3 is CASSLVGQGAFEQYF.

The chain couples TRBV27 to TRBJ2-7; TCRdb outputs TRBD1, but without DNA this stays unchecked. The CDR3 consists of 13 residues. Germline CDR1 and CDR2: MNHEY and SMNVEV (reference sequence). The CDR3 sequence is CASSPQGRGEQYF.

This clonotype is medium-sized by frequency. The V and J genes are TRBV12-3 or TRBV12-4 and TRBJ2-7; TCRdb's D call of TRBD1 is untestable without DNA. The CDR3 has 14 amino acids. CDR3 loop: CASSFTGESYEQYF.

The V gene is TRBV4-3, the J gene TRBJ2-1. Per germline, CDR1 LGHNA and CDR2 YSLEER. This CDR3 is 14 amino acids long. CDR3 amino acids: CASSQDRIYNEQFF.

This chain uses TRBV6-2 or TRBV6-3 with TRBJ2-7; TCRdb's D gene call, TRBD1, goes unchecked for lack of DNA. Germline V gene sequence: CDR1 MNHEY, CDR2 SVGEGT. CDR3 length equals 15 residues. CDR3 region: CASSYPGGASYEQYF.

This chain joins TRBV7-2 and TRBJ1-4; TCRdb picks TRBD1, but there is no DNA to check that call. This CDR3 contains 20 residues. Germline V gives CDR1 SGHTA, CDR2 FQGNSA. CDR3 residues: CASRIFGTGDSRGYEGKLFF.

The V gene is TRBV20-1, the J gene TRBJ2-2. There are 12 residues in the CDR3. The germline CDR1 and CDR2 sequences are DFQATT and SNEGSKA (reference sequence). CDR3 in amino acids: CRALMNTGELFF.

This chain's CDR3 is CASSKSTGTGDDEQFF. The gene calls are TRBV6-1 and TRBJ2-1; as DNA is missing, the TRBD1 call by TCRdb cannot be tested. The germline V gene encodes CDR1 MNHNS and CDR2 SASEGT. This CDR3 is built from 16 residues.

The chain links TRBV24-1 to TRBJ2-2; TCRdb selects TRBD1, and the lack of DNA leaves this call unchecked. This CDR3 spans 16 amino acids. CDR1 is KGHDR, CDR2 SFDVKD, per germline. The CDR3 spells CATSETRTGNTGELFF.

The V call is TRBV7-9, the J call TRBJ2-3. This CDR3 is 13 amino acids long. CDR1 and CDR2 from the germline V gene are SEHNR and FQNEAQ (reference sequence). Here the CDR3 reads CASSLSGSYTQYF.

This clonotype ranks as medium-sized in terms of frequency. J is TRBJ2-2 and V is TRBV4-3; TCRdb returns TRBD1, unconfirmable since there is no DNA. This CDR3 contains 17 residues. The germline V gene has CDR1 LGHNA and CDR2 YSLEER. This CDR3 is CASSRELGGQGTGELFF.

Its frequency marks this clonotype as medium-sized. This chain links TRBV30 with TRBJ1-2. The germline CDR1 and CDR2 sequences are GTSNPN and SVGIG (reference sequence). This CDR3 region has 12 residues. CDR3 region: CAWSVQGYGYTF.

The rearrangement uses TRBV7-2 and TRBJ2-3; TCRdb selects TRBD1, and the lack of DNA leaves this call unchecked. This CDR3 has 15 residues. Germline V gene sequence: CDR1 SGHTA, CDR2 FQGNSA. This CDR3 is CASSLLGTLTDTQYF.

Considering frequency, this clonotype is medium-sized (0.01 to 0.1%). The chain links TRBV5-6 to TRBJ2-7; TCRdb names TRBD2, which stays unverified in the absence of DNA. Germline V gives CDR1 SGHDT, CDR2 YYEEEE. The CDR3 length is 14 residues. The chain's CDR3 is CASSFGTELREQYF. Using reference TRBV5-6 and TRBJ2-7 for the parts outside the CDR3, the full variable domain is DAGVTQSPTHLIKTRGQQVTLRCSPKSGHDTVSWYQQALGQGPQFIFQYYEEEERQRGNFPDRFSGHQFPNYSSELNVNALLLGDSALYLCASSFGTELREQYFGPGTRLTVT.

This clonotype is classed as medium-sized by frequency. The V gene is TRBV6-6, the J gene TRBJ2-6. This CDR3 has 16 residues. CDR1 is MNHNY and CDR2 is SVGAGI in the germline V gene (reference sequence). The CDR3 region is CASSYSRGSGANVLTF.

The chain is built from TRBV19 and TRBJ1-4; TCRdb picks TRBD1, but there is no DNA to check that call. This CDR3 has 17 amino acids. CDR1 and CDR2 (germline): LNHDA, SQIVND (reference sequence). The CDR3 sequence is CASSIYAAGTGSEKLFF.